Below are 3 T cell receptor beta chains sequenced from a single sample in a study of blood T cells in healthy people across ages. The use of a sample-barcoded 5' primer and a J-beta primer mix characterized a second PCR of roughly 7 to 12 cycles. Using its own MiXCR run on the 5' RACE reads, TCRdb lists one record per CDR3 protein. Of 700,000 to 800,000 distinct CDR3 sequences in the sample, 35% to 45% are singletons; the top ten hold less than 25%. Sequenced input: blood. These receptors were collected from an older woman in good health.

This rearrangement joins TRBV12-3 or TRBV12-4 to TRBJ1-5; the match to TRBD1 covers 7 bases. Unmatched junction bases numbered 9, after V lost 6 bases and J lost 7 bases. CDR3 length equals 14 residues. The CDR3 loop reads CASRPGQAGQPQHF. The CDR3, as DNA: TGTGCCAGCAGACCTGGACAGGCGGGCCAGCCCCAGCATTTT.

The chain carries TRBV6-5 and TRBJ2-7; D not resolved. Germline CDR1 is MNHEY and CDR2 is SVGAGI. Trimming took 6 bases from V and 2 from J, leaving 17 bases between them. This CDR3 has 15 residues. The CDR3 region is CASRKMPSEPYEQYF. For the CDR3, the DNA is TGTGCCAGCAGAAAAATGCCGTCGGAACCCTACGAGCAGTACTTC.

As regards this clonotype: Germline is not matched at one junction end, which may reflect a read error. The chain links TRBV4-2 to TRBJ1-5, with unresolved D. This CDR3 region has 13 residues. Germline V CDR1 and CDR2: LGHNA, YNFKEQ. The CDR3 coding sequence is TGTGCTAGCAGCCAAGATCTATTACAGCCCCAGCATTTT. Amino acid sequence: CASSQDLLQPQHF.